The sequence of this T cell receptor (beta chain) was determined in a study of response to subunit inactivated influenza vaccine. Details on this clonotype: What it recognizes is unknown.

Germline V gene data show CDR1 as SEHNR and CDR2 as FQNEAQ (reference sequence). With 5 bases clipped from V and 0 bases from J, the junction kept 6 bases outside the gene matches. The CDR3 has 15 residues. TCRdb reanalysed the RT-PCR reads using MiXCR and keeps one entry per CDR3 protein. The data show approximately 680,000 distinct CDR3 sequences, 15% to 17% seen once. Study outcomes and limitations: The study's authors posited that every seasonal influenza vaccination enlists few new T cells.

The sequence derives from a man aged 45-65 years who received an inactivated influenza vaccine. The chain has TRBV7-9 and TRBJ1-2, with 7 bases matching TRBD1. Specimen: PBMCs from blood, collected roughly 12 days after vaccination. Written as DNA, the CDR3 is TGTGCCAGCAGCCAGACAGGGATATCTAACTATGGCTACACCTTC. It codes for CASSQTGISNYGYTF.